A selection of T cell receptor beta chains follows, all from one sample in a study of OX40 agonist ivuxolimab in advanced cancers. Using immunoSEQ multiplex PCR, the repertoire was profiled, and TCRdb retains in-frame clones only, with some absent. The sample carries around 53,000 clones, 85% recorded once. The source was CD4+ or CD8+ T cells sorted from blood, collected in a trial of the OX40 agonist ivuxolimab. The source of these receptors is an adult with an advanced solid tumor such as melanoma, head and neck, liver or kidney cancer. The CDR3 runs from the conserved cysteine through the conserved F or W. D genes are given only for firm matches. Size is stated for part of the rows, as once, few or many counts, or as a class when the clone is expanded.

cdr3_aa cdr3_nt clone_size v_call d_call j_call
CASSVAGEISGNTIYF TGTGCCAGCAGCGTAGCAGGGGAGATCTCTGGAAACACCATATATTTT - TRBV9 - TRBJ1-3
CATSRGSVPAETF TGTGCCACCAGCAGAGGGTCGGTCCCGGCGGAAACCTTC - TRBV15 - TRBJ1-2
CASSLENSATAFF TGTGCCAGCAGCTTGGAGAACAGCGCCACAGCTTTCTTT - TRBV5-5 - TRBJ1-1
CASSVGSNQPQHF TGTGCCAGCAGCGTAGGAAGCAATCAGCCCCAGCATTTT few TRBV9 - TRBJ1-5
CAWAGGNEQFF TGTGCCTGGGCCGGGGGGAATGAGCAGTTCTTC - TRBV30 TRBD2 TRBJ2-1
CASSWGFDQPQHF TGTGCCAGCAGTTGGGGGTTTGATCAGCCCCAGCATTTT - TRBV6-5 - TRBJ1-5
CASSASGGTTPYEQYF TGTGCCAGCAGCGCGTCAGGAGGGACAACCCCCTACGAGCAGTACTTC - TRBV9 - TRBJ2-7
CASSKRGGTDTQYF TGTGCCAGCAGCAAGCGGGGTGGCACAGATACGCAGTATTTT - TRBV28 TRBD2 TRBJ2-3
CASSVTGVQSTDTQYF TGCGCCAGCAGCGTGACAGGGGTTCAAAGCACAGATACGCAGTATTTT - TRBV5-1 TRBD1 TRBJ2-3
CASSQEMDTNYGYTF TGTGCCAGCAGCCAAGAGATGGACACCAACTATGGCTACACCTTC - TRBV4-2 - TRBJ1-2
CASSDSTGSNQPQHF TGTGCCAGCAGCGACTCGACAGGGTCCAATCAGCCCCAGCATTTT - TRBV9 TRBD1 TRBJ1-5
CASSLDRGLNQPQHF TGCGCCAGCAGCCTTGACAGGGGGCTCAATCAGCCCCAGCATTTT - TRBV4-3 TRBD1 TRBJ1-5
CASSGGTYEQYF TGTGCCAGTAGTGGAGGGACCTACGAGCAGTACTTC - TRBV19 - TRBJ2-7
CASSQEQGTSSYNEQFF TGCGCCAGCAGCCAAGAGCAGGGGACTTCCTCCTACAATGAGCAGTTCTTC - TRBV4-3 - TRBJ2-1
CASSLYQQGYNSPLHF TGCGCCAGCAGCTTGTATCAACAGGGTTATAATTCACCCCTCCACTTT - TRBV5-1 - TRBJ1-6
CASTQGFQETQYF TGTGCCAGCACCCAGGGGTTTCAAGAGACCCAGTACTTC - TRBV2 - TRBJ2-5
CASSVEGTGGEKLFF TGTGCCAGCAGCGTAGAGGGGACAGGTGGCGAAAAACTGTTTTTT once TRBV9 TRBD1 TRBJ1-4
CASSQDPSQPQHF TGCGCCAGCAGCCAAGATCCCAGTCAGCCCCAGCATTTT - TRBV4-3 - TRBJ1-5
CASGLGLAGVYADTQYF TGTGCCAGCGGTCTGGGACTAGCGGGGGTCTACGCAGATACGCAGTATTTT - TRBV27 TRBD2 TRBJ2-3
CASSQAPPGRANQPQHF TGTGCCAGCAGCCAAGCCCCCCCGGGACGGGCAAATCAGCCCCAGCATTTT - TRBV4-2 - TRBJ1-5
CASSPVDRRHYGYTF TGTGCCAGCAGCCCGGTGGACAGGCGCCACTATGGCTACACCTTC few TRBV11-2 TRBD1 TRBJ1-2
CASSQDGGPYEQYF TGTGCCAGCAGCCAAGACGGGGGCCCCTACGAGCAGTACTTC - TRBV14 - TRBJ2-7
CSAEFGELFF TGCAGCGCTGAATTCGGGGAGCTGTTTTTT - TRBV29-1 - TRBJ2-2
CSVVGRAKGYTF TGCAGCGTTGTTGGCAGGGCAAAGGGCTACACCTTC - TRBV29-1 - TRBJ1-2
CASSQDLRYEQYF TGCGCCAGCAGCCAAGACCTGAGGTACGAGCAGTACTTC - TRBV4-3 - TRBJ2-7
CSVATSGTAGLPPDVLTF TGCAGCGTCGCCACCTCCGGGACTGCTGGCTTACCACCCGACGTCCTGACTTTC - TRBV29-1 - TRBJ2-6
CASSVRDSQSSTDTQYF TGTGCCAGCAGTGTCCGGGACTCACAATCTAGCACAGATACGCAGTATTTT few TRBV27 - TRBJ2-3
CATSSLRGAGDTQYF TGTGCCACCAGCAGTTTGCGGGGGGCAGGAGATACGCAGTATTTT - TRBV15 TRBD2 TRBJ2-3
CASRGTQATF TGCGCCAGCAGAGGGACTCAAGCGACTTTC - TRBV5-1 - TRBJ2-6
CASSLSEGGDTQYF TGCGCCAGCAGCCTCAGTGAGGGGGGAGATACGCAGTATTTT - TRBV4-3 - TRBJ2-3
CASSQAGQINTGELFF TGCGCCAGCAGCCAAGCGGGACAGATAAACACCGGGGAGCTGTTTTTT - TRBV4-1 TRBD1 TRBJ2-2
CASSTAGVRNNEQFF TGTGCCAGTAGTACTGCAGGCGTAAGAAACAATGAGCAGTTCTTC - TRBV19 - TRBJ2-1
CASSLASWGTDTQYF TGTGCCAGCAGCTTAGCTTCCTGGGGGACAGATACGCAGTATTTT - TRBV7-6 - TRBJ2-3
CASSLFPPAAGSRTEAFF TGTGCCAGCAGCTTATTCCCACCAGCCGCCGGTTCGCGCACTGAAGCTTTCTTT once TRBV7-8 - TRBJ1-1
CAWTDSFNEKLFF TGTGCCTGGACGGACAGCTTTAATGAAAAACTGTTTTTT - TRBV30 - TRBJ1-4
CAISERGVQPQHF TGTGCCATCAGTGAACGGGGTGTTCAGCCCCAGCATTTT few TRBV10-3 - TRBJ1-5
CASSDGDSGANVLTF TGTGCCAGCAGCGACGGGGACTCTGGGGCCAACGTCCTGACTTTC - TRBV11-3 - TRBJ2-6
CASSEGDREASPLHF TGTGCCAGCAGCGAGGGGGACAGGGAGGCATCACCCCTCCACTTT - TRBV5-4 TRBD1 TRBJ1-6
CASSFDGSSGPLQNTEAFF TGTGCCAGCAGTTTCGACGGCTCTTCAGGTCCTCTACAGAACACTGAAGCTTTCTTT once TRBV28 - TRBJ1-1
CASSVWSSNQPQHF TGTGCCAGCAGTGTATGGAGCAGCAATCAGCCCCAGCATTTT once TRBV6-1 - TRBJ1-5
CASSLRDRENNQPQHF TGTGCCAGCAGCTTAAGGGACAGAGAAAACAATCAGCCCCAGCATTTT - TRBV7-8 TRBD1 TRBJ1-5
CASSTLQGKHYEQYF TGTGCCAGCAGCACCCTACAGGGGAAGCACTACGAGCAGTACTTC - TRBV7-3 TRBD1 TRBJ2-7
CASSVGDGNEKLFF TGTGCCAGCAGCGTAGGGGACGGGAATGAAAAACTGTTTTTT - TRBV9 - TRBJ1-4
CSVEEGGDYNEQFF TGCAGCGTTGAAGAGGGGGGAGATTACAATGAGCAGTTCTTC - TRBV29-1 - TRBJ2-1